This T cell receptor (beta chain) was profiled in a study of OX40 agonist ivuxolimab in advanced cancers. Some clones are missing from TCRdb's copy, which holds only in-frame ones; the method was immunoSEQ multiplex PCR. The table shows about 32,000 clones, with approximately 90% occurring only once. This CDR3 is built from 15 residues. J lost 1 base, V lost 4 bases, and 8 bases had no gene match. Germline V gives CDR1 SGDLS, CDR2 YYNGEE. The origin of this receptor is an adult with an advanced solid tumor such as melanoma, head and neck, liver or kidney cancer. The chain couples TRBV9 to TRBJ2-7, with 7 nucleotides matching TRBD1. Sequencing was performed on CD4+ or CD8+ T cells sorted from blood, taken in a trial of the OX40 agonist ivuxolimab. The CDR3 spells CASSPRDSTSYEQYF. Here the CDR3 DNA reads TGTGCCAGCAGCCCCCGGGACAGTACTTCCTACGAGCAGTACTTC.